Each of the 28 T cell receptor beta chains below was sequenced from the same sample in a study of T-cell memory formation after mild COVID-19. One entry per CDR3 protein, called by TCRdb with MiXCR from the 5' RACE reads. The profile shows 110,000 or so distinct CDR3 sequences, approximately 22% of them singletons. The specimen sequenced was PBMCs or a T cell subset sorted from them (not recorded which). These receptors all stem from a man aged 18 to 30 who had mild COVID-19 (a few samples of this study predate the infection). Cell type and time point are not known.

This clonotype was counted a few times. V gene TRBV7-8 combines with J gene TRBJ1-6, with D possibly matching TRBD1 (6 bases). Germline lookup yields CDR1 SGHVS and CDR2 FQNEAQ. V gave up 5 bases and J gave up 7 bases, with 18 bases separating them. The CDR3 is 16 amino acids. The CDR3 bases are TGTGCCAGCAGCACGCCGGACAGCGAGTTGAATTCACCCCTCCACTTT. It is translated as CASSTPDSELNSPLHF.

This clonotype has only a few counts. The chain links TRBV15 to TRBJ1-5; D possibly corresponds to TRBD1 (5 bases). This CDR3 is built from 15 residues. Germline-derived CDR1 and CDR2 are LNHNV and YYDKDF (reference sequence). V lost 3 bases and J 0 bases, leaving 9 bases between the germline ends. The CDR3 region has the DNA TGTGCCACCAGCAGTTCCGGGGGTAGCAATCAGCCCCAGCATTTT. This encodes CATSSSGGSNQPQHF.

CDR3 in amino acids: CASSQVEANTEAFF. The CDR3 DNA is TGCGCCAGCAGCCAAGTGGAAGCGAACACTGAAGCTTTCTTT. The V gene is TRBV4-1, the J gene TRBJ1-1, with D uncertain. V lost 1 base and J lost 1, with 7 bases in between. Germline CDR1 MGHRA, CDR2 YSYEKL. The CDR3 consists of 14 residues.

This clonotype has just a few counts. This chain connects TRBV29-1 to TRBJ2-1; TRBD1 might be the D (5 bases). There are 11 residues in the CDR3. V dropped 5 bases and J dropped 8 bases, with 10 bases sitting between them. Germline CDR1 and CDR2: SQVTM and ANQGSEA. The CDR3 loop is CSVTWGDEQFF. The CDR3 DNA reads TGCAGCGTTACGTGGGGCGATGAGCAGTTCTTC.

This chain uses TRBV4-3 with TRBJ1-3; D call uncertain. Germline V CDR1 and CDR2: LGHNA, YSLEER. Trimming left V 0 bases short and J 2 bases short, with 8 bases between. The CDR3 covers 15 residues. This CDR3 reads CASSQDLNTGNTIYF. The CDR3 DNA reads as TGCGCCAGCAGCCAAGATCTGAACACTGGAAACACCATATATTTT.

This clonotype came up a few times. The gene calls are TRBV10-3 and TRBJ2-7, with 7 bases identical to TRBD2. The CDR3 loop spans 14 amino acids. Germline loops: CDR1 ENHRY, CDR2 SYGVKD. With 6 bases clipped from V and 7 bases from J, the junction kept 12 bases outside the gene matches. CDR3 nucleotides: TGTGCCATCAGAATATCGGGGGGAGGATGGGAGCAGTACTTC. It codes for CAIRISGGGWEQYF.

This chain joins TRBV5-1 and TRBJ1-1; D possibly corresponds to TRBD1 (6 bases). The ends were cut back, 2 bases at V and 6 bases at J, with 8 bases in the middle. The germline V gene encodes CDR1 SGHRS and CDR2 YFSETQ. The CDR3 totals 12 residues. The CDR3 nucleotides read TGCGCCAGCAGCTTTGGGGGGCCTGAAGCTTTCTTT. Translation: CASSFGGPEAFF.

The chain uses TRBV7-2 and TRBJ2-1; D uncertain. Germline CDR1 SGHTA, CDR2 FQGNSA. Trimming stripped 5 bases from V and 10 bases from J, with 15 bases between. CDR3 length: 13 residues. CDR3 nucleotides: TGTGCCAGCAGCCAACAAGTGGGCCTGGAGCAGTTCTTC. This gives the protein CASSQQVGLEQFF.

This rearrangement joins TRBV28 to TRBJ1-4; D not resolved. The CDR3 extends over 16 amino acids. Germline values: CDR1 MDHEN, CDR2 SYDVKM. Trimming took off 3 bases at V and 9 bases at J, with 20 bases between the two ends. The CDR3, as DNA: TGTGCCAGCAGTTTCGCTCGTACATTGGTGCCGCAAAAACTGTTTTTT. Amino acid sequence: CASSFARTLVPQKLFF.

This clonotype was detected ten times or more. V and J are TRBV5-4 and TRBJ2-1; the D is unclear. The germline V gene encodes CDR1 SGHNT and CDR2 YYREEE (reference sequence). Trimming stripped 4 bases from V and 7 bases from J, with 12 bases between. The CDR3 totals 13 residues. CDR3 sequence: CASSPWPRNEQFF. The CDR3 DNA reads TGTGCCAGCAGCCCGTGGCCGAGGAATGAGCAGTTCTTC.

V is TRBV4-1 and J is TRBJ1-1; D is ambiguous. The V gene lost 4 bases and the J gene lost 2 bases, with 8 bases spanning the gap. The germline CDR1 and CDR2 sequences are MGHRA and YSYEKL. The CDR3 is 13 residues long. CDR3 protein: CASSPFGNTEAFF. In DNA, the CDR3 is TGCGCCAGCAGCCCCTTTGGAAACACTGAAGCTTTCTTT.

This clonotype was seen a handful of times. The rearrangement links TRBV6-5 to TRBJ2-1; tentatively, D is TRBD2 (5 bases). The germline CDR1 and CDR2 sequences are MNHEY and SVGAGI. Trimming removed 6 bases at V and 8 bases at J, with 11 bases between. CDR3 size: 12 residues. DNA for the CDR3: TGTGCCAGCAGCCCTTGGGGAGATGAGCAGTTCTTC. Its translation: CASSPWGDEQFF.

This clonotype was recorded many times. The chain has TRBV27 and TRBJ1-2, with 7 nucleotides matching TRBD1. In germline, CDR1 is MNHEY, CDR2 SMNVEV (reference sequence). With 3 bases clipped from V and 2 bases from J, the junction kept 0 bases outside the gene matches. The length of the CDR3 is 13 residues. The CDR3 DNA reads TGTGCCAGCAGTTTGACAGGGAACTATGGCTACACCTTC. Translating gives CASSLTGNYGYTF.

This clonotype was seen a handful of times. The V gene is TRBV27, the J gene TRBJ1-1, with D maybe TRBD1 (5 bases). V was shortened by 7 bases and J by 0 bases, with 18 bases between the two germline ends. The CDR3 totals 16 residues. Per the germline V gene, CDR1 is MNHEY and CDR2 is SMNVEV (reference sequence). The CDR3 is CASTPNQGLMNTEAFF. The CDR3 bases are TGTGCCAGCACCCCTAACCAGGGTCTCATGAACACTGAAGCTTTCTTT.

This clonotype was seen repeatedly, ten times or more. The chain combines TRBV29-1 with TRBJ2-1; the D is unclear. This CDR3 region has 12 residues. Germline loops: CDR1 SQVTM, CDR2 ANQGSEA. The V and J ends lost 6 bases and 0 bases respectively, with 6 bases between them. This CDR3 reads CSVAFSYNEQFF. In nucleotides, the CDR3 is TGCAGCGTGGCATTCTCCTACAATGAGCAGTTCTTC.

The chain links TRBV4-3 to TRBJ2-3, with 8 positions matching TRBD1. V lost 4 bases to trimming and J lost 4 bases; unmatched junction nucleotides: 13. Germline V lookup: CDR1 LGHNA, CDR2 YSLEER. CDR3 length: 17 amino acids. CDR3 region: CASSRRPGQGVSDTQYF. The CDR3 nucleotides are TGCGCCAGCAGCCGCCGACCCGGACAGGGAGTTTCAGATACGCAGTATTTT.

This clonotype was found a few times. The genes are TRBV12-3 or TRBV12-4 and TRBJ1-4, with 10 nucleotides matching TRBD1. This CDR3 is built from 14 residues. The trim removed 5 bases at V and 12 bases at J, leaving 9 bases unmatched. The CDR3 sequence is CASSERQGASELFF. DNA of the CDR3: TGTGCCAGCAGTGAAAGACAGGGGGCGTCTGAACTGTTTTTT.

This clonotype has just a few counts. The V gene is TRBV6-5, the J gene TRBJ1-2; D is undetermined. The length of the CDR3 is 15 residues. Germline V gene data show CDR1 as MNHEY and CDR2 as SVGAGI. The V end was cut by 2 bases, the J end by 1 base, with 11 bases between. This CDR3 is CASSYNGRSNYGYTF. CDR3 nucleotides: TGTGCCAGCAGTTACAATGGACGGAGTAACTATGGCTACACCTTC.

This clonotype was counted many times. This sequence joins TRBV5-1 and TRBJ2-6; D uncertain. Trimming removed 4 bases at V and 0 bases at J, with 8 bases between. CDR1 is SGHRS and CDR2 is YFSETQ in the germline V gene. The CDR3 has 15 residues. CDR3: CASSTINSGANVLTF. The CDR3, as DNA: TGCGCCAGCAGCACCATTAACTCTGGGGCCAACGTCCTGACTTTC.

This clonotype was counted once. This chain uses TRBV6-5 with TRBJ1-5; D remains ambiguous. Germline CDR1 reads MNHEY; CDR2 reads SVGAGI. The CDR3 is 15 amino acids. V was pared by 0 bases and J by 5 bases, with 11 bases between. The CDR3 region is CASSYSGSDHQPQHF. The CDR3 region has the DNA TGTGCCAGCAGTTACTCTGGGTCAGACCATCAGCCCCAGCATTTT.

Turning to this clonotype: A read error is likely, as this CDR3 ends without the conserved phenylalanine or tryptophan. The CDR3 reads CASSLGQGHQPQHY. Written as DNA, the CDR3 is TGTGCCAGCAGCTTAGGACAGGGCCATCAGCCCCAGCATTAT. The chain joins TRBV7-8 to TRBJ1-5, with 7 nucleotides matching TRBD1. Germline assignment: CDR1 SGHVS and CDR2 FQNEAQ. The CDR3 is 14 residues long. V lost 1 base, J lost 5 bases, and 2 bases stayed unmatched.

The rearrangement joins TRBV7-6 to TRBJ2-1; 8 positions match TRBD2. The CDR3 runs 15 residues. With 0 bases clipped from V and 8 bases from J, the junction kept 6 bases outside the gene matches. Germline V gives CDR1 SGHVS, CDR2 FNYEAQ. The CDR3 here is CASSLAFGGADEQFF. CDR3 nucleotides: TGTGCCAGCAGCTTAGCTTTCGGGGGGGCCGATGAGCAGTTCTTC.

A few counts support this clonotype. The chain links TRBV29-1 to TRBJ2-4; D remains ambiguous. V lost 7 bases, J lost 6 bases, and 10 bases lay in between. The CDR3 has 11 amino acids. Germline-derived CDR1 and CDR2 are SQVTM and ANQGSEA. CDR3 residues: CSATTGNIQYF. The CDR3 nucleotides are TGCAGCGCCACCACGGGAAACATTCAGTACTTC.

The rearrangement joins TRBV20-1 to TRBJ2-5; D unresolved. The CDR3 is made up of 14 amino acids. The germline V gene has CDR1 DFQATT and CDR2 SNEGSKA (reference sequence). V dropped 0 bases and J dropped 0 bases, with 8 bases sitting between them. This CDR3 is CSARDRKYQETQYF. As DNA, the CDR3 is TGCAGTGCTAGAGATCGAAAGTACCAAGAGACCCAGTACTTC.

This chain joins TRBV20-1 and TRBJ2-3, with 11 bases fitting TRBD2. Looked up from germline, CDR1 is DFQATT and CDR2 is SNEGSKA (reference sequence). J lost 5 bases, V lost 3 bases, and 13 bases had no gene match. The CDR3 covers 17 residues. The CDR3 bases are TGCAGTGCTAGGGGCGTGCTGCTAGCGGGGGGACTAGATACGCAGTATTTT. Protein product: CSARGVLLAGGLDTQYF.

This chain connects TRBV5-5 to TRBJ2-2, with 7 bases that match TRBD2. Germline V gives CDR1 SGHKS, CDR2 YYEKEE (reference sequence). After removal of 1 base from V and 5 bases from J, the junction contained 11 bases not matched to a gene. The CDR3 totals 17 residues. The CDR3 DNA is TGTGCCAGCAGCTTGTTCGAAGGCGGGAGAGGTACCGGGGAGCTGTTTTTT. Translated: CASSLFEGGRGTGELFF.

This clonotype was counted ten times or more. The J gene is TRBJ2-3, the V gene TRBV2; no firm D call. Germline lookup yields CDR1 SNHLY and CDR2 FYNNEI. Trimming pared 0 bases from V and 4 bases from J, leaving 2 bases between. This CDR3 has 12 amino acids. The CDR3 sequence is CASSEASDTQYF. The DNA for the CDR3 is TGTGCCAGCAGTGAAGCGTCAGATACGCAGTATTTT. Full variable domain (rest looked up from reference TRBV2 and TRBJ2-3): EPEVTQTPSHQVTQMGQEVILRCVPISNHLYFYWYRQILGQKVEFLVSFYNNEISEKSEIFDDQFSVERPDGSNFTLKIRSTKLEDSAMYFCASSEASDTQYFGPGTRLTVL.

This chain links TRBV4-1 with TRBJ1-6; 8 bases are shared with TRBD1. The CDR3 loop spans 15 amino acids. Germline V gene lookup returns CDR1 MGHRA and CDR2 YSYEKL. V trimming: 1 base; J trimming: 10 bases; junction bases outside the gene matches: 6. CDR3: CASSQGTGRYSPLHF. The CDR3 bases are TGCGCCAGCAGCCAAGGGACAGGGAGGTACTCACCCCTCCACTTT.